This TCR beta chain comes out of a study of immune cell composition in non-small cell lung cancer. Normal lung was taken at the farthest possible site, at least 3 cm from tumour. Profiled with immunoSEQ multiplex PCR; TCRdb holds only in-frame clones, not every one. The top ten hold 16% of the sample, which has about 2,800 clones, 60% to 85% seen once. The sequencing sample was made of non-adjacent lung tissue. This clonotype was sampled from a human donor with non-small cell lung cancer.

The CDR3: CASSLEGAGGTDTQYF. The CDR3, as DNA: TGTGCCAGCAGCTTAGAAGGGGCGGGGGGGACAGATACGCAGTATTTT. V gene TRBV7-2 combines with J gene TRBJ2-3, with 9 positions matching TRBD2. J lost 3 bases, V lost 1 base, and 5 bases had no gene match. Germline assignment: CDR1 SGHTA and CDR2 FQGNSA. The CDR3 has 16 residues.